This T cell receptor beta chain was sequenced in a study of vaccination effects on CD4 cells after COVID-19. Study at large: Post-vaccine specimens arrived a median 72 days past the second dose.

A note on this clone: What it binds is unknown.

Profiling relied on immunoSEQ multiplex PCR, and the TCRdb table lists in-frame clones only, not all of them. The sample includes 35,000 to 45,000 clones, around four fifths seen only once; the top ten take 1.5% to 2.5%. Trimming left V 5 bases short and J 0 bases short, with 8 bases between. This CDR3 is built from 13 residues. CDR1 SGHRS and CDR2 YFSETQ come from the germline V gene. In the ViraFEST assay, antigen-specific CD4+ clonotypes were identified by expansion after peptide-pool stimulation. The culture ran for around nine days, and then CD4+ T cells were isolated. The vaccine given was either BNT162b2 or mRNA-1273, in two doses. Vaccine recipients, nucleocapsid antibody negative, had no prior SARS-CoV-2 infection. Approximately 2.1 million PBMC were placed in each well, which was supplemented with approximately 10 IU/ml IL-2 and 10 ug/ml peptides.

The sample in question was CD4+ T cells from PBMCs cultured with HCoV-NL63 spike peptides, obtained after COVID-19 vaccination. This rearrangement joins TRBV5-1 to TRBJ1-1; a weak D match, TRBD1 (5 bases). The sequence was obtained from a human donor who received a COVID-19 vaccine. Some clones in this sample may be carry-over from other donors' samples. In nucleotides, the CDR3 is TGCGCCAGCAGGGGACGGCTGAACACTGAAGCTTTCTTT. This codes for CASRGRLNTEAFF. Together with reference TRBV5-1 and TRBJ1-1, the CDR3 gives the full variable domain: KAGVTQTPRYLIKTRGQQVTLSCSPISGHRSVSWYQQTPGQGLQFLFEYFSETQRNKGNFPGRFSGRQFSNSRSEMNVSTLELGDSALYLCASRGRLNTEAFFGQGTRLTVV.